This entry describes one TCR beta chain. The antigen remains undetermined. This sample is part of a study of vaccination and CD4 T cells after COVID-19. Treatment reported: roughly ten-day PBMC culture with coronavirus spike peptide pools or control peptides (ViraFEST assay). The CDR3 extends over 18 amino acids. The V and J ends lost 0 bases and 1 base, in that order; junction bases with no gene match: 6. Germline V gene lookup returns CDR1 MNHEY and CDR2 SVGAGI. The study sequenced cultured CD4+ T cell DNA using the Oncomine TCR Beta short-read assay. TCRdb independently ran MiXCR on the PCR reads; one entry per CDR3 protein. Altogether about 13,000 distinct CDR3 sequences are present, around 50% being singletons, with the ten largest covering around 13%.

Material for sequencing was CD4+ T cells from blood, cultured in vitro. The sequence derives from a human donor who had recovered from COVID-19. The chain joins TRBV6-5 to TRBJ2-5; TRBD2 matches at 12 bases. The CDR3 DNA sequence: TGTGCCAGCAGTTACTCGATCCCTAGCGGGGGGGGCCAAGAGACCCAGTACTTC. It translates to CASSYSIPSGGGQETQYF.